This T cell receptor beta chain was sequenced in a study of blood T cell repertoires in COVID-19. Study at large: From T cells, B-cell-depleted T cells, or PBMCs came the material, which was cDNA or gDNA.

The CDR3 contains 18 residues. J was trimmed by 0 bases and V by 1 base; bases with no gene match: 6. Looked up from germline, CDR1 is SGHVS and CDR2 is FNYEAQ. The study drew participants aged about 18 to 95 years from fewer than 30 US areas. Participant reports of clinical history set cohort assignment. As processed by the authors: Estimation of nucleated cell counts relied on the amplification of reference gene primers. TCRdb's table, derived via immunoSEQ multiplex PCR, lists solely in-frame clones and lacks some. V and J calls and clone size are given by that table; D and trimming were obtained from the DNA. The profile shows approximately 250,000 clones, approximately 79% of them singletons.

Sequences were obtained from PBMCs or T cells enriched from blood (not recorded which). V and J are TRBV7-6 and TRBJ2-3, with 11 nucleotides matching TRBD1. This clonotype was sampled from a man in his thirties or forties with acute COVID-19. CDR3: CASSLVGTGGTSTDTQYF. In DNA, the CDR3 is TGTGCCAGCAGCTTAGTGGGGACAGGGGGAACTAGCACAGATACGCAGTATTTT. Full variable domain (remainder filled in from reference TRBV7-6 and TRBJ2-3): GAGVSQSPRYKVTKRGQDVALRCDPISGHVSLYWYRQALGQGPEFLTYFNYEAQQDKSGLPNDRFSAERPEGSISTLTIQRTEQRDSAMYRCASSLVGTGGTSTDTQYFGPGTRLTVL.